A selection of T cell receptor beta chains follows, all from one sample in a study of T cells after yellow fever vaccination. MiXCR, applied by TCRdb to the 5' RACE reads, yields one record per CDR3 protein. The table has about 370,000 distinct CDR3 sequences, around 10% seen once. The material sequenced was PBMCs, taken on the day of the first yellow fever vaccination. These receptors originate from a man younger than 30 who received the YFV17D yellow fever vaccine. Each CDR3 is given with its conserved first and last residue. The order of the fields is D gene, V gene, J gene, CDR3 length, clone size, CDR3 DNA, CDR3 protein. A D gene is named only where the DNA matches it firmly. Rows give clone size only sometimes, using once, few, many, or a class for an expanded clone.

>TRBD2|TRBV4-2|TRBJ2-3|16|NA
TGTGCCAGCAGCCAGCTTCTAGCGGGGGGGGCAGATACGCAGTATTTT
CASSQLLAGGADTQYF
>NA|TRBV18|TRBJ1-2|13|few
TGTGCCAGCTCACCACCCTCTCACTATGGCTACACCTTC
CASSPPSHYGYTF
>NA|TRBV11-2|TRBJ1-6|14|few
TGTGCCAGCAGCTTGACAGGCCCAAATTCACCCCTCCACTTT
CASSLTGPNSPLHF
>NA|TRBV5-1|TRBJ2-2|16|many
TGCGCCAGCAGCTTGGCGGGTAACGCGAACACCGGGGAGCTGTTTTTT
CASSLAGNANTGELFF
>TRBD1|TRBV9|TRBJ2-7|16|many
TGTGCCAGCAGCGTAGCTGGGGGACAGGGGGACTACGAGCAGTACTTC
CASSVAGGQGDYEQYF
>NA|TRBV4-3|TRBJ2-1|14|NA
TGCGCCAGCAGCCAAGATTTGGGAGACAATGAGCAGTTCTTC
CASSQDLGDNEQFF
>TRBD2|TRBV5-6|TRBJ2-1|17|many
TGTGCCAGCAGCTTGGTGGCTAGCGGGGGGTGGTACAATGAGCAGTTCTTC
CASSLVASGGWYNEQFF
>NA|TRBV19|TRBJ2-3|14|NA
TGTGCCAGTAGTATAGGAGGGGCGTTAGATACGCAGTATTTT
CASSIGGALDTQYF
>NA|TRBV4-3|TRBJ2-5|17|NA
TGCGCCAGCAGCCAAGAGTCTGGTTTGGGGTTAGTGGAGACCCAGTACTTC
CASSQESGLGLVETQYF
>NA|TRBV4-2|TRBJ1-1|13|once
TGTGCCAGCAGCCATGAAACAGGGCGGCAAGCTTTCTTT
CASSHETGRQAFF
>NA|TRBV12-3/TRBV12-4|TRBJ2-7|12|few
TGTGCCAGCAGCCGGCGTGGATACGAGCAGTACTTC
CASSRRGYEQYF
>TRBD1|TRBV29-1|TRBJ2-7|15|NA
TGCAGCGTTGAAGGGACAGGGGGGAGCTCCTACGAGCAGTACTTC
CSVEGTGGSSYEQYF
>TRBD2|TRBV20-1|TRBJ2-4|11|few
TGCAGTGCTGCGCGCGGGGGTTGGAACTACTTC
CSAARGGWNYF
>NA|TRBV20-1|TRBJ2-1|11|many
TGCAGCGCGCGTGCCTACAATGAGCAGTTCTTC
CSARAYNEQFF
>NA|TRBV7-2|TRBJ2-2|15|many
TGTGCCAGCAGCTTAGTAGTGGGAATAACCGGGGAGCTGTTTTTT
CASSLVVGITGELFF
>NA|TRBV7-9|TRBJ2-1|11|few
TGTGCCAGCAGCTTAGCCCTAGAGCAGTTCTTC
CASSLALEQFF
>NA|TRBV12-3/TRBV12-4|TRBJ2-3|12|NA
TGTGCCAGCAGTTTCGTCCGGGATACGCAGTATTTT
CASSFVRDTQYF
>TRBD1|TRBV7-3|TRBJ2-3|17|few
TGTGCCAGCAGCTTATTCCCCGGGACAGGGCCCACAGATACGCAGTATTTT
CASSLFPGTGPTDTQYF
>NA|TRBV5-6|TRBJ1-6|17|many
TGTGCCAGCAGCTTGGGGCCCGGACATCCTGCGTATTCACCCCTCCACTTT
CASSLGPGHPAYSPLHF
>TRBD1|TRBV7-9|TRBJ2-7|15|NA
TGTGCCAGCAGCTCACGGACAGGGCTAGGATACGAGCAGTACTTC
CASSSRTGLGYEQYF
>NA|TRBV7-9|TRBJ1-3|15|NA
TGTGCCAGCAGCAATATCAGTAGCTCTGGAAACACCATATATTTT
CASSNISSSGNTIYF
>NA|TRBV5-1|TRBJ2-5|15|NA
TGCGCCAGCAGTTCTACCGGGACGCCTGGGGAGACCCAGTACTTC
CASSSTGTPGETQYF
>NA|TRBV5-1|TRBJ2-1|13|few
TGCGCCAGCAGCTTGGAGGGGGGTTGGGAGCAGTTCTTC
CASSLEGGWEQFF
>NA|TRBV3-1|TRBJ2-5|16|few
TGTGCCAGCAGCCAAGAGGTGGTGTCCAGCCAAGAGACCCAGTACTTC
CASSQEVVSSQETQYF
>TRBD2|TRBV7-6|TRBJ2-1|15|few
TGTGCCAGCAGCTTCGAGAGCGGGGGGCTGAATGAGCAGTTCTTC
CASSFESGGLNEQFF
>NA|TRBV6-2/TRBV6-3|TRBJ1-4|13|NA
TGTGCCAGCATGCCGGCAACTAATGAAAAACTGTTTTTT
CASMPATNEKLFF
>TRBD1|TRBV18|TRBJ2-2|15|NA
TGTGCCAGCTCACGGGACAGACCTATGAGCGGGGAGCTGTTTTTT
CASSRDRPMSGELFF
>NA|TRBV27|TRBJ2-3|17|NA
TGTGCCAGCAGCGATATGTACCCCGACGAGAGCACAGATACGCAGTATTTT
CASSDMYPDESTDTQYF
>NA|TRBV7-9|TRBJ1-1|14|NA
TGTGCCAGCAGCTTACCACAGAGCTACACTGAAGCTTTCTTT
CASSLPQSYTEAFF
>NA|TRBV24-1|TRBJ2-3|14|few
TGTGCCACCAGTGATTACACCGACGCAGATACGCAGTATTTT
CATSDYTDADTQYF
>TRBD2|TRBV6-2/TRBV6-3|TRBJ2-2|18|few
TGTGCCAGCAGTGGGACTAGCGGGGGGCCAGCGAACACCGGGGAGCTGTTTTTT
CASSGTSGGPANTGELFF
>NA|TRBV5-1|TRBJ1-6|18|NA
TGCGCCAGCAGCTTCCAACAGAGGGGGGCCTCCTATAATTCACCCCTCCACTTT
CASSFQQRGASYNSPLHF
>NA|TRBV27|TRBJ2-3|15|few
TGTGCCAGCAGTTTTGGTACGGGTTTCGCAGATACGCAGTATTTT
CASSFGTGFADTQYF
>NA|TRBV5-6|TRBJ1-6|12|NA
TGTGCCAGCAGCTTCCGTCCCTCACCCCTCCACTTT
CASSFRPSPLHF
>TRBD2|TRBV6-1|TRBJ2-7|16|NA
TGTGCCAGCAGCCCCCGGGCAGGGAGGGGCTCCTACGAGCAGTACTTC
CASSPRAGRGSYEQYF
>TRBD1|TRBV11-1|TRBJ2-1|18|few
TGTGCCAGCAGTTTTTCCGGGACAGGGATAAGCTCCTACAATGAGCAGTTCTTC
CASSFSGTGISSYNEQFF
>TRBD1|TRBV20-1|TRBJ1-5|17|NA
TGCAGTGCTAGTTCGGACAGGGGGGATTTTAGCAATCAGCCCCAGCATTTT
CSASSDRGDFSNQPQHF
>NA|TRBV15|TRBJ2-3|14|NA
TGTGCCACCAGCATCCCTGACTCTGCAGATACGCAGTATTTT
CATSIPDSADTQYF
>NA|TRBV7-2|TRBJ1-1|17|NA
TGTGCCAGCAGCTCAAGCCGGTCTGGGCGGGGTGACACTGAAGCTTTCTTT
CASSSSRSGRGDTEAFF
>TRBD2|TRBV12-5|TRBJ2-1|17|many
TGTGCTAGTGGTTTGGTACGTACTAGCGGACCTTTCAATGAGCAGTTCTTC
CASGLVRTSGPFNEQFF